The 19 T cell receptor beta chains below all came from one sample that was sequenced in a study of blood T cell repertoires in COVID-19. Produced via immunoSEQ multiplex PCR; TCRdb's table is partial and in-frame only. Of 300,000 to 350,000 clones in the sample, roughly 90% are singletons; the top ten hold under 1.3%. Sequencing was carried out using PBMCs or T cells enriched from blood (not recorded which). These receptor sequences come from a woman aged 25-40 years who had recovered from COVID-19.

V and J are TRBV13 and TRBJ2-7; 9 nucleotides line up with TRBD1. The CDR3 covers 17 residues. Trimming took 3 bases from V and 5 from J; bases not matched to a gene: 14. Germline lookup yields CDR1 PRHDT and CDR2 FYEKMQ (reference sequence). The CDR3 is CASSFRTGALPINEQYF. CDR3 nucleotides: TGTGCCAGCAGCTTCCGGACAGGGGCCCTCCCAATAAACGAGCAGTACTTC.

The CDR3 DNA is TGTGCCAGCAGTACACTACAATGGCAGGGAAAGGGGGACACTGAAGCTTTCTTT. Amino acid sequence: CASSTLQWQGKGDTEAFF. This chain connects TRBV11-2 to TRBJ1-1; TRBD1 is a possible D gene (6 bases). CDR3 length: 18 residues. Trimming removed 6 bases at V and 3 bases at J, with 26 bases between. The V gene's germline CDR1 is SGHAT and CDR2 FQNNGV.

The CDR3 spells CASIIQETQYF. CDR3 nucleotide sequence: TGTGCCAGCATTATTCAAGAGACCCAGTACTTC. V gene TRBV2 combines with J gene TRBJ2-5; D unresolved. Trimming left V 7 bases short and J 2 bases short, with 5 bases between. Germline lookup yields CDR1 SNHLY and CDR2 FYNNEI. This CDR3 is built from 11 residues.

The J gene is TRBJ1-2, the V gene TRBV24-1; no clear D. Germline V gives CDR1 KGHDR, CDR2 SFDVKD. The length of the CDR3 is 12 residues. The V end was cut by 5 bases, the J end by 8 bases, with 11 bases between. CDR3 DNA sequence: TGTGCCACCAGTGGAGGTTCCCAAGGCTACACCTTC. This codes for CATSGGSQGYTF.

The rearrangement joins TRBV3-1 (or the pseudogene TRBV3-2) to TRBJ1-2; 7 positions match TRBD1. From germline, CDR1 is LGHDT and CDR2 YNNKEL (reference sequence). This CDR3 contains 13 residues. V lost 6 bases and J lost 3; bases outside the gene matches: 4. The CDR3 DNA follows: TGTGCCAGCAGTCCGGGACAGTACTATGGCTACACCTTC. It specifies CASSPGQYYGYTF.

This chain connects TRBV7-8 to TRBJ2-7; D may be TRBD1 (6 bases). The CDR3 has 13 amino acids. Deletions cut 0 bases from V and 7 bases from J, with 10 bases between. Germline lookup yields CDR1 SGHVS and CDR2 FQNEAQ. The CDR3 sequence is CASSLAGAGEQYF. As DNA, the CDR3 is TGTGCCAGCAGCTTAGCGGGGGCGGGTGAGCAGTACTTC.

This clone was observed a single time. V gene TRBV4-2 combines with J gene TRBJ2-5, with 11 positions matching TRBD2. The CDR3 is 16 residues long. The J segment lost 5 bases and the V segment lost 4 bases, leaving 9 bases of the junction unmatched. Germline-derived CDR1 and CDR2 are LGHNA and YNFKEQ. In DNA, the CDR3 is TGTGCCAGCAGCCCACTGACTAGCGGGGTGGGGGAGACCCAGTACTTC. Amino acid sequence: CASSPLTSGVGETQYF.

The V and J genes are TRBV5-6 and TRBJ1-2, with TRBD1 matching 9 bases. V shed 0 bases and J 8 bases; nucleotides not matched to a gene: 14. The length of the CDR3 is 17 residues. Germline CDR1 reads SGHDT; CDR2 reads YYEEEE. The CDR3 region is CASSLVGRDRAGGGYTF. The CDR3 DNA is TGTGCCAGCAGCTTGGTCGGCCGGGACAGGGCCGGAGGGGGCTACACCTTC.

The chain combines TRBV6-5 with TRBJ2-5; 9 bases map to TRBD1. The CDR3 has 12 residues. V dropped 8 bases and J dropped 5; count of bases not matched to a gene: 3. Germline assignment: CDR1 MNHEY and CDR2 SVGAGI. The CDR3 region is CASRTGVETQYF. DNA of the CDR3: TGTGCCAGCCGGACAGGGGTCGAGACCCAGTACTTC.

This sequence joins TRBV10-2 and TRBJ2-7; D may be TRBD1 (6 bases). With 0 bases removed from V and 5 bases from J, the gap between germline ends came to 8 bases. The CDR3 spans 13 residues. Per germline, CDR1 WSHSY and CDR2 SAAADI. The CDR3 here is CASSESAGDEQYF. CDR3 DNA: TGCGCCAGCAGTGAGTCCGCAGGGGACGAGCAGTACTTC.

The genes are TRBV6-5 and TRBJ1-2, with 7 bases aligning to TRBD1. CDR1 is MNHEY and CDR2 is SVGAGI in the germline V gene. V lost 6 bases and J lost 8; bases outside the gene matches: 9. This CDR3 comprises 13 residues. The CDR3 sequence is CASSRQGFYGYTF. CDR3 sequence (DNA): TGTGCCAGCAGCAGACAGGGCTTCTACGGCTACACCTTC.

This rearrangement joins TRBV9 to TRBJ2-2, with 9 bases fitting TRBD2. The CDR3 has 16 amino acids. The germline V gene encodes CDR1 SGDLS and CDR2 YYNGEE. V was clipped by 3 bases and J by 4 bases; unmatched bases: 7. The CDR3 region has the DNA TGTGCCAGCAGCGGTCCCGGCGGGGGGGCCACCGGGGAGCTGTTTTTT. It encodes CASSGPGGGATGELFF.

The rearrangement links TRBV6-5 to TRBJ1-1; 8 bases are a match to TRBD1. V lost 4 bases, J lost 0 bases, and 7 bases stayed unmatched. The CDR3 extends over 16 amino acids. Germline V gene sequence: CDR1 MNHEY, CDR2 SVGAGI. The CDR3 bases are TGTGCCAGCAGTTCGGACAGGGCCGATATGAACACTGAAGCTTTCTTT. This gives the protein CASSSDRADMNTEAFF.

The chain is built from TRBV10-3 and TRBJ2-3; TRBD2 matches at 10 bases. Germline V gene data show CDR1 as ENHRY and CDR2 as SYGVKD. The CDR3 is 18 residues long. V gave up 0 bases and J gave up 2 bases; unmatched junction bases: 8. The CDR3 is CAISESQRGGRITDTQYF. The CDR3 DNA reads as TGTGCCATCAGTGAGTCCCAGCGGGGGGGCCGGATCACAGATACGCAGTATTTT.

The rearrangement joins TRBV30 to TRBJ2-1; weak D call: TRBD2 (7 bases). Germline loops: CDR1 GTSNPN, CDR2 SVGIG (reference sequence). Trimming cost V 2 bases and J 3 bases, with 20 bases left between them. The CDR3 has 17 residues. CDR3 amino acids: CAWSLHGGARVYNEQFF. The DNA of the CDR3 is TGTGCCTGGAGTCTACATGGGGGGGCCCGAGTCTACAATGAGCAGTTCTTC.

The chain links TRBV18 to TRBJ1-2, with D unclear. The CDR3 covers 16 residues. V dropped 0 bases and J dropped 3 bases, with 14 bases sitting between them. Germline CDR1 KGHSH, CDR2 LQKENI. CDR3 nucleotide sequence: TGTGCCAGCTCACCACCGGAGACGGGGAACTACTATGGCTACACCTTC. Amino acids: CASSPPETGNYYGYTF.

V and J are TRBV15 and TRBJ2-2, with 10 bases aligning to TRBD1. This CDR3 is built from 18 residues. Germline CDR1 reads LNHNV; CDR2 reads YYDKDF (reference sequence). V dropped 0 bases and J dropped 2; count of bases not matched to a gene: 6. CDR3 residues: CATSRDFETGGNTGELFF. CDR3 DNA sequence: TGTGCCACCAGCAGAGATTTCGAGACAGGGGGCAACACCGGGGAGCTGTTTTTT.

This chain uses TRBV7-9 with TRBJ2-1; 10 positions agree with TRBD2. V trimming: 4 bases; J trimming: 7 bases; junction bases outside the gene matches: 7. The CDR3 spans 15 residues. Per the germline V gene, CDR1 is SEHNR and CDR2 is FQNEAQ (reference sequence). CDR3 bases: TGTGCCAGCAGCTCACAGCGGGGGGGCCTGAATGAGCAGTTCTTC. The encoded protein is CASSSQRGGLNEQFF.

This clone was seen a few times. CDR3 nucleotides: TGTGCCAGCAGTACCCCCGGGACAGCTGATGAAAAACTGTTTTTT. This sequence encodes CASSTPGTADEKLFF. V is TRBV28 and J is TRBJ1-4, with TRBD1 matching 7 bases. There are 15 residues in the CDR3. The V segment lost 5 bases and the J segment 6 bases; nucleotides outside the gene matches: 9. Per the germline V gene, CDR1 is MDHEN and CDR2 is SYDVKM.